The 16 T cell receptor beta chains below all came from one sample that was sequenced in a study of T cell responses to AZD1222 COVID-19 vaccine. The data were produced by immunoSEQ multiplex PCR, yet TCRdb's version contains in-frame clones alone and is incomplete. This table has approximately 89,000 clones, 70% to 90% appearing once. The sequencing here drew on peripheral blood, taken on day 0 of AZD1222 vaccination. The origin of the receptors is an adult in good health.

A few counts support this clone. The chain couples TRBV6-1 to TRBJ1-1; 7 positions agree with TRBD1. Losses at the gene ends were 1 base for V and 4 bases for J; bases not matched to a gene: 6. Germline lookup yields CDR1 MNHNS and CDR2 SASEGT. CDR3 size: 15 residues. The CDR3 DNA sequence: TGTGCCAGCAGTGAAGACAGGGGTTTGGGCACTGAAGCTTTCTTT. It codes for CASSEDRGLGTEAFF.

The chain has TRBV18 and TRBJ1-2; D may be TRBD1 (5 bases). There are 15 residues in the CDR3. CDR1 KGHSH and CDR2 LQKENI come from the germline V gene. Trimming left V 2 bases short and J 6 bases short, with 16 bases between. In DNA form, the CDR3 reads TGTGCCAGCTCACCATCCGGCAGCAGGGAGAATGGCTACACCTTC. It translates to CASSPSGSRENGYTF. Based on the CDR3 plus reference TRBV18 and TRBJ1-2, the full variable domain is NAGVMQNPRHLVRRRGQEARLRCSPMKGHSHVYWYRQLPEEGLKFMVYLQKENIIDESGMPKERFSAEFPKEGPSILRIQQVVRGDSAAYFCASSPSGSRENGYTFGSGTRLTVV.

V gene TRBV9 combines with J gene TRBJ2-1, with TRBD2 matching 11 bases. The CDR3 totals 15 residues. Per the germline V gene, CDR1 is SGDLS and CDR2 is YYNGEE. Losses at the gene ends were 3 bases for V and 7 bases for J; bases not matched to a gene: 6. This CDR3 reads CASSATSGGLNEQFF. CDR3 DNA: TGTGCCAGCAGCGCCACTAGCGGGGGCTTGAATGAGCAGTTCTTC.

This clone has only one observation. This chain joins TRBV10-2 and TRBJ2-2; TRBD2 agrees at 13 bases. Trimming at V came to 6 bases and at J to 4 bases, leaving 5 bases not matched to a gene. The CDR3 sequence is 16 residues long. The germline V gene has CDR1 WSHSY and CDR2 SAAADI. As DNA, the CDR3 is TGCGCCAGCAGGGATACTAGCGGGGGGGTCACCGGGGAGCTGTTTTTT. Encoded protein: CASRDTSGGVTGELFF.

The V call is TRBV28, the J call TRBJ1-5, with D tentatively TRBD1 (6 bases). The CDR3 is 15 residues long. Germline assignment: CDR1 MDHEN and CDR2 SYDVKM. V was cut by 5 bases and J by 4 bases, with 15 bases left in between. The CDR3 region is CASSPPQGRNQPQHF. In DNA form, the CDR3 reads TGTGCCAGCAGTCCCCCTCAGGGGCGGAATCAGCCCCAGCATTTT.

A single count supports this clone. This chain uses TRBV18 with TRBJ1-3; D is undetermined. This CDR3 is built from 14 residues. Germline CDR1 and CDR2: KGHSH and LQKENI. Trimming stripped 6 bases from V and 3 bases from J, with 12 bases between. Written as DNA, the CDR3 is TGTGCCAGCTCCTCTACGGGCGTTGGAAACACCATATATTTT. Translated: CASSSTGVGNTIYF.

The V and J genes are TRBV19 and TRBJ2-2; 7 bases are a match to TRBD1. CDR1 and CDR2 (germline): LNHDA, SQIVND (reference sequence). CDR3 length equals 14 residues. The ends lost 5 bases at V and 4 bases at J; junction bases unmatched: 4. The CDR3 coding sequence is TGTGCCAGTAGTCGACAGGGCGTCACCGGGGAGCTGTTTTTT. This codes for CASSRQGVTGELFF.

The chain joins TRBV6-1 to TRBJ1-3; TRBD1 matches 9 bases. V dropped 11 bases and J dropped 2; count of bases not matched to a gene: 7. Germline-derived CDR1 and CDR2 are MNHNS and SASEGT. This CDR3 is built from 14 residues. In nucleotides, the CDR3 is TGTGCCGCGTATACAGGGGGCGCTGGAAACACCATATATTTT. The encoded protein is CAAYTGGAGNTIYF.

The V call is TRBV5-1, the J call TRBJ2-7; 11 nucleotides line up with TRBD2. The CDR3 contains 14 residues. The V gene's germline CDR1 is SGHRS and CDR2 YFSETQ. With V trimmed by 4 bases and J by 7 bases, 7 bases remained unmatched. CDR3 protein: CASSPGLAVWEQYF. The CDR3 coding sequence is TGCGCCAGCAGCCCGGGACTAGCGGTGTGGGAGCAGTACTTC.

V usage is TRBV7-8 and J usage is TRBJ2-7, with a tentative D call TRBD1 (6 bases). The CDR3 loop spans 13 amino acids. Between the trimmed V and J ends, which lost 6 bases and 6 bases, there was a span of 15 bases. Germline loops: CDR1 SGHVS, CDR2 FQNEAQ. CDR3 DNA sequence: TGTGCCAGCAGGCGCGAGACAGGTTCCGAGCAGTACTTC. This encodes CASRRETGSEQYF.

V and J are TRBV7-8 and TRBJ1-3; D perhaps matches TRBD1 (6 bases). V shed 2 bases and J shed 2 bases, with 13 bases lying between them. Per the germline V gene, CDR1 is SGHVS and CDR2 is FQNEAQ. CDR3 length: 16 amino acids. This CDR3 reads CASSLFTGRAGNTIYF. In DNA form, the CDR3 reads TGTGCCAGCAGCTTATTCACAGGGAGGGCTGGAAACACCATATATTTT. The whole variable domain, filled in from reference TRBV7-8 and TRBJ1-3, reads GAGVSQSPRYKVAKRGQDVALRCDPISGHVSLFWYQQALGQGPEFLTYFQNEAQLDKSGLPSDRFFAERPEGSVSTLKIQRTQQEDSAVYLCASSLFTGRAGNTIYFGEGSWLTVV.

This chain connects TRBV28 to TRBJ1-1; perhaps TRBD1 as D (5 bases). This CDR3 region has 13 residues. Germline assignment: CDR1 MDHEN and CDR2 SYDVKM. Trimming took off 3 bases at V and 4 bases at J, with 9 bases between the two ends. The CDR3 is CASSFSGSTEAFF. DNA of the CDR3: TGTGCCAGCAGTTTTTCAGGGTCCACTGAAGCTTTCTTT. Using reference TRBV28 and TRBJ1-1 for the parts outside the CDR3, the full variable domain is DVKVTQSSRYLVKRTGEKVFLECVQDMDHENMFWYRQDPGLGLRLIYFSYDVKMKEKGDIPEGYSVSREKKERFSLILESASTNQTSMYLCASSFSGSTEAFFGQGTRLTVV.

CDR3 nucleotide sequence: TGTGCCAGTAGTATCGGACAGGGGTCGGCTAATGAAAAACTGTTTTTT. Translation: CASSIGQGSANEKLFF. The chain has TRBV19 and TRBJ1-4; 9 bases agree with TRBD1. Germline assignment: CDR1 LNHDA and CDR2 SQIVND (reference sequence). This CDR3 contains 16 residues. The ends lost 3 bases at V and 3 bases at J; junction bases unmatched: 5.

This clone is a singleton in its sample. The chain couples TRBV25-1 to TRBJ1-1; no clear D gene. CDR3 length: 13 residues. Germline V gene sequence: CDR1 MGHDK, CDR2 SYGVNS. V dropped 4 bases and J dropped 2 bases, with 8 bases sitting between them. The CDR3: CASSASPNTEAFF. As DNA, the CDR3 is TGTGCCAGCAGTGCTTCCCCAAACACTGAAGCTTTCTTT.

This clone was observed a single time. This chain links TRBV2 with TRBJ2-3; 13 bases align to TRBD2. The CDR3 sequence is 15 residues long. Germline CDR1 and CDR2: SNHLY and FYNNEI. The V segment lost 7 bases and the J segment 8 bases; nucleotides outside the gene matches: 9. The CDR3 DNA sequence: TGTGCCAGCACCATACTAGCGGGGGGGCCGAGTACGCAGTATTTT. It yields the protein CASTILAGGPSTQYF. The whole variable domain, filled in from reference TRBV2 and TRBJ2-3, reads EPEVTQTPSHQVTQMGQEVILRCVPISNHLYFYWYRQILGQKVEFLVSFYNNEISEKSEIFDDQFSVERPDGSNFTLKIRSTKLEDSAMYFCASTILAGGPSTQYFGPGTRLTVL.

V gene TRBV11-2 combines with J gene TRBJ1-2; no clear D. This CDR3 has 13 amino acids. Trimming took 1 base from V and 2 from J, leaving 5 bases between them. CDR1 SGHAT and CDR2 FQNNGV come from the germline V gene. Written as DNA, the CDR3 is TGTGCCAGCAGCTTAGGGGAGAACTATGGCTACACCTTC. Encoded protein: CASSLGENYGYTF.